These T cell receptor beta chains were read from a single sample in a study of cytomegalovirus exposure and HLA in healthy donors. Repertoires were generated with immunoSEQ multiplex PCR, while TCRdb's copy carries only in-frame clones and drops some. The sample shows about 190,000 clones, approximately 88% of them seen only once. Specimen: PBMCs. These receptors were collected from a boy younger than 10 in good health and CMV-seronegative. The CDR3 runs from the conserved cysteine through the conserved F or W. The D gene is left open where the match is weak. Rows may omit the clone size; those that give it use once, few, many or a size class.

DNA: TGTGCCAGCCAGGGAGCCGCCGGCGCGGGAAACTCCTACAATGAGCAGTTCTTC
CDR3: CASQGAAGAGNSYNEQFF
J: TRBJ2-1
V: TRBV2
D: NA
size: few

DNA: TGTGCCACCAGCAGACATAGGGGGTTCCCAACTAATGAAAAACTGTTTTTT
CDR3: CATSRHRGFPTNEKLFF
J: TRBJ1-4
V: TRBV15
D: NA
size: NA

DNA: TGCGCCAGCAGCTTAGGGACAGGGACCCAAGAGACCCAGTACTTC
CDR3: CASSLGTGTQETQYF
J: TRBJ2-5
V: TRBV5-1
D: TRBD1
size: once

DNA: TGTGCCAGCAGCTTAGAGGCGAGGACTGAAGCTTTCTTT
CDR3: CASSLEARTEAFF
J: TRBJ1-1
V: TRBV11-2
D: NA
size: NA

DNA: TGTGCCAGCAGGGGACAGGGGCATGGCTACACCTTC
CDR3: CASRGQGHGYTF
J: TRBJ1-2
V: TRBV6-5
D: TRBD1
size: once

DNA: TGTGCCAGCAGCTCCCTCGGACAGGGCGGTCTTAAAGCTTTCTTT
CDR3: CASSSLGQGGLKAFF
J: TRBJ1-1
V: TRBV7-2
D: TRBD1
size: NA

DNA: TGTGCCAGTAGTATAGCGGGGGACAACTATGGCTACACCTTC
CDR3: CASSIAGDNYGYTF
J: TRBJ1-2
V: TRBV19
D: NA
size: NA

DNA: TGTGCCACCAGCAGGAAGGGACAGAAGAACACTGAAGCTTTCTTT
CDR3: CATSRKGQKNTEAFF
J: TRBJ1-1
V: TRBV15
D: TRBD1
size: NA

DNA: TGTGCCAGCAGCTTTGACTTCACCGGGGAGCTGTTTTTT
CDR3: CASSFDFTGELFF
J: TRBJ2-2
V: TRBV5-4
D: NA
size: few

DNA: TGCGCCAGCAGCCAAGTTGGACTTCCAAATGAAAAACTGTTTTTT
CDR3: CASSQVGLPNEKLFF
J: TRBJ1-4
V: TRBV4-1
D: NA
size: NA

DNA: TGCGCCAGCAGCCAAGATGGGGAGCTCAATGAGCAGTTCTTC
CDR3: CASSQDGELNEQFF
J: TRBJ2-1
V: TRBV4-3
D: NA
size: NA

DNA: TGTGCCAGCAGCTTGGCCTGGCAGGGGCCAAGCTCCTATAATTCACCCCTCCACTTT
CDR3: CASSLAWQGPSSYNSPLHF
J: TRBJ1-6
V: TRBV5-5
D: NA
size: NA

DNA: TGTGCCAGCGGTAACAGGGTCGAGGCTGAAGCTTTCTTT
CDR3: CASGNRVEAEAFF
J: TRBJ1-1
V: TRBV5-6
D: NA
size: NA

DNA: TGCGCCAGCACCCAGGGGATGGCCCAAGAGACCCAGTACTTC
CDR3: CASTQGMAQETQYF
J: TRBJ2-5
V: TRBV5-1
D: NA
size: once

DNA: TGTGCCAGCTCACGGGACAGGGGCTCCACTGAAGCTTTCTTT
CDR3: CASSRDRGSTEAFF
J: TRBJ1-1
V: TRBV18
D: TRBD1
size: NA

DNA: TGTGCCAGCAGCCTGAGGATCTCTGGGGCCAACGTCCTGACTTTC
CDR3: CASSLRISGANVLTF
J: TRBJ2-6
V: TRBV6-1
D: NA
size: NA

DNA: TGTGCCAGCAGTTTTCAGGGCCTCCAAGAGACCCAGTACTTC
CDR3: CASSFQGLQETQYF
J: TRBJ2-5
V: TRBV27
D: NA
size: NA

DNA: TGTGCCAGTAAACAGCAGACCTCTGGAAACACCATATATTTT
CDR3: CASKQQTSGNTIYF
J: TRBJ1-3
V: TRBV19
D: NA
size: NA

DNA: TGTGCCAGCAGGGACAGGGACTATTCACCCCTCCACTTT
CDR3: CASRDRDYSPLHF
J: TRBJ1-6
V: TRBV28
D: TRBD1
size: NA

DNA: TGTGCCTGGAGAAGGCGGCGGGAGGGCCTTTCGGCCCAGTACTTC
CDR3: CAWRRRREGLSAQYF
J: TRBJ2-5
V: TRBV30
D: TRBD2
size: NA

DNA: TGTGCCAGCAGTGAGGACTGGGGTGGGGCAGATACGCAGTATTTT
CDR3: CASSEDWGGADTQYF
J: TRBJ2-3
V: TRBV2
D: NA
size: NA

DNA: TGTGCCAGCAGCCCGGACAGTAACTATGGCTACACCTTC
CDR3: CASSPDSNYGYTF
J: TRBJ1-2
V: TRBV9
D: NA
size: NA

DNA: TGTGCCTGGAGTGTAGCCTTTTACAATGAGCAGTTCTTC
CDR3: CAWSVAFYNEQFF
J: TRBJ2-1
V: TRBV30
D: NA
size: NA

DNA: TGTGCCAGCGGGACAGACAGGGGACGAAACACCGGGGAGCTGTTTTTT
CDR3: CASGTDRGRNTGELFF
J: TRBJ2-2
V: TRBV28
D: TRBD1
size: NA

DNA: TGTGCCAGCAGCTCCCGGGGACAGGAAGAAAAACTGTTTTTT
CDR3: CASSSRGQEEKLFF
J: TRBJ1-4
V: TRBV7-9
D: TRBD1
size: NA

DNA: TGTGCCAGCAGTTTATCGGGCAACACAGATACGCAGTATTTT
CDR3: CASSLSGNTDTQYF
J: TRBJ2-3
V: TRBV27
D: NA
size: NA